This T cell receptor (beta chain) stems from a study of T cells in women clearing cervical HPV infection. Prevalent HPV16 infections were excluded; only incident single HPV16 infections included. Only in-frame clones appear in the TCRdb table, and some are missing; sequencing was by immunoSEQ multiplex PCR. This sample's table reports about 48,000 clones. V lost 6 bases and J 6 bases, leaving 19 bases between the germline ends. Germline CDR1 is SEHNR and CDR2 is FQNEAQ (reference sequence). CDR3 length equals 15 residues. In the case of this clone: The read terminates 3 residues before the CDR3 end, so the remaining end is supplied by the germline J gene.

Sequences were obtained from blood buffy coat. This clonotype originated in a woman aged 18 to 75 with a cervical HPV16 infection that either progressed to CIN3+ or cleared (not recorded which). The V call is TRBV7-9, the J call TRBJ2-3, with D tentatively TRBD1 (6 bases). CDR3 DNA (partial): TGTGCCAGCAGTAAAGGGCAGGGGTTGGAGGATACG. It encodes CASSKGQGLEDT. The entire CDR3 protein is CASSKGQGLEDTQYF.